This TCR beta chain was observed in a study of blood T cell repertoires in COVID-19. About the research overall: The samples span acute and convalescent COVID-19 from the United States, Italy and Spain. T cells, B-cell-depleted T cells, or PBMCs supplied cDNA or gDNA.

Original processing notes: How many nucleated cells were present was estimated from reference gene primer amplification. Generated by immunoSEQ multiplex PCR, the TCRdb table keeps only in-frame clones and is missing some. V and J calls and clone size are given by that table; D and trimming were obtained from the DNA. The data show some 73,000 clones, around 79% seen once. The V gene's germline CDR1 is SGHRS and CDR2 YFSETQ. The CDR3 extends over 15 amino acids. Trimming at V came to 0 bases and at J to 3 bases, leaving 5 bases not matched to a gene. Sequencing was carried out using peripheral blood. This rearrangement joins TRBV5-1 to TRBJ1-1; 7 bases line up with TRBD1. The sequence derives from a man aged 55 to 70 with acute or convalescent COVID-19. CDR3 bases: TGCGCCAGCAGCTTGGAGGGACAGTCATACACTGAAGCTTTCTTT. The encoded protein is CASSLEGQSYTEAFF.